Following are 9 T cell receptor beta chains from one sample sequenced in a study of blood T cell repertoires in COVID-19. Repertoires were generated with immunoSEQ multiplex PCR, while TCRdb's copy carries only in-frame clones and drops some. The sample has under 200,000 clones, about four fifths seen once. The sample consisted of peripheral blood. Receptors were obtained from a man between 65 and 85 years old with active or convalescent COVID-19.

The rearrangement joins TRBV5-1 to TRBJ2-5, with 10 bases lining up with TRBD2. The CDR3 extends over 16 amino acids. CDR1 SGHRS and CDR2 YFSETQ come from the germline V gene. V shed 1 base, J shed 2 bases, and the junction held 5 bases outside the gene matches. The CDR3 nucleotides read TGCGCCAGCAGCTTGAAACGAGCGGGGGGGCAAGAGACCCAGTACTTC. Its protein product is CASSLKRAGGQETQYF.

This chain links TRBV5-1 with TRBJ1-1; 8 bases are a match to TRBD1. The ends lost 4 bases at V and 1 base at J; junction bases unmatched: 0. The CDR3 runs to 13 residues. Germline lookup yields CDR1 SGHRS and CDR2 YFSETQ. The CDR3 DNA sequence: TGCGCCAGCAGCCAGGGGGCGAACACTGAAGCTTTCTTT. Its translation is CASSQGANTEAFF. The full variable domain, completed using reference TRBV5-1 and TRBJ1-1, is KAGVTQTPRYLIKTRGQQVTLSCSPISGHRSVSWYQQTPGQGLQFLFEYFSETQRNKGNFPGRFSGRQFSNSRSEMNVSTLELGDSALYLCASSQGANTEAFFGQGTRLTVV.

The V call is TRBV30, the J call TRBJ1-1, with D maybe TRBD1 (6 bases). From germline, CDR1 is GTSNPN and CDR2 SVGIG (reference sequence). V dropped 7 bases and J dropped 7 bases, with 13 bases sitting between them. This CDR3 spans 11 amino acids. The CDR3 here is CASDTDSEAFF. In nucleotides, the CDR3 is TGTGCCTCGGATACGGACAGTGAAGCTTTCTTT.

The chain combines TRBV19 with TRBJ2-5; D possibly corresponds to TRBD2 (7 bases). Trimming cost V 3 bases and J 5 bases, with 13 bases left between them. The CDR3 is 14 residues long. Germline V gene lookup returns CDR1 LNHDA and CDR2 SQIVND (reference sequence). CDR3 region: CASSIRGGEETQYF. The CDR3 DNA sequence: TGTGCCAGTAGTATTAGGGGGGGGGAGGAGACCCAGTACTTC.

The genes are TRBV28 and TRBJ2-5, with 7 bases fitting TRBD2. The V segment lost 4 bases and the J segment 3 bases; nucleotides outside the gene matches: 8. The germline CDR1 and CDR2 sequences are MDHEN and SYDVKM. This CDR3 has 15 amino acids. The CDR3 DNA reads TGTGCCAGCAGTTCCCTTGGGGCGGGAGAAGAGACCCAGTACTTC. It translates to CASSSLGAGEETQYF.

The table lists this clone with a few counts. This rearrangement joins TRBV2 to TRBJ2-2; 8 bases map to TRBD2. The germline gives CDR1 SNHLY, CDR2 FYNNEI. CDR3 length: 14 residues. J was trimmed by 9 bases and V by 11 bases; bases with no gene match: 14. The CDR3 DNA follows: TGTGCCTCCGCGGGGGGTGCCCCGCGCCGGGAGCTGTTTTTT. It translates to CASAGGAPRRELFF. Full variable domain (missing parts from reference TRBV2 and TRBJ2-2): EPEVTQTPSHQVTQMGQEVILRCVPISNHLYFYWYRQILGQKVEFLVSFYNNEISEKSEIFDDQFSVERPDGSNFTLKIRSTKLEDSAMYFCASAGGAPRRELFFGEGSRLTVL.

V usage is TRBV11-2 and J usage is TRBJ1-6, with 10 bases lining up with TRBD1. Germline lookup yields CDR1 SGHAT and CDR2 FQNNGV. This CDR3 has 14 amino acids. V gave up 5 bases and J gave up 7 bases; unmatched junction bases: 2. The CDR3 region has the DNA TGTGCCAGCAGCCCGGGACAGGGGAATTCACCCCTCCACTTT. This gives the protein CASSPGQGNSPLHF.

This clone appeared once. The chain recombines TRBV9 with TRBJ2-5, with 8 bases aligning to TRBD1. This CDR3 comprises 15 residues. V was pared by 4 bases and J by 5 bases, with 10 bases of the junction left unmatched. Germline CDR1 and CDR2: SGDLS and YYNGEE. In nucleotides, the CDR3 is TGTGCCAGCAGCCCACCCAGGGGGCTCGGTGAGACCCAGTACTTC. As protein: CASSPPRGLGETQYF. The full variable domain, in which reference TRBV9 and TRBJ2-5 provide the parts outside the CDR3, is DSGVTQTPKHLITATGQRVTLRCSPRSGDLSVYWYQQSLDQGLQFLIQYYNGEERAKGNILERFSAQQFPDLHSELNLSSLELGDSALYFCASSPPRGLGETQYFGPGTRLLVL.

The table lists this clone with a count of one. The genes are TRBV14 and TRBJ2-2; D gene ambiguous. Germline assignment: CDR1 SGHDN and CDR2 FVKESK. Between the trimmed V and J ends, which lost 6 bases and 5 bases, there was a span of 10 bases. The CDR3 has 13 amino acids. CDR3 nucleotide sequence: TGTGCCAGCAGACAGTTATCGACCGGGGAGCTGTTTTTT. Translation: CASRQLSTGELFF.